Shown below are 25 T cell receptor beta chains from a single sample sequenced in a study of blood T cell repertoires in COVID-19 (dated by TCRdb to the early 2020s). Library creation used the immunoSEQ multiplex PCR assay. Held by TCRdb, this immuneACCESS table contains in-frame sequences only and omits some clones. Under half of the omission traces to an unresolved V gene where checked; the cause of the rest is unknown. Here the sample has around 64,000 clones; roughly 91% occur a single time. The ten largest clones capture over 7.5% of the sample. The source material was peripheral blood. The receptor set was obtained from a human donor in a cohort sampled during active COVID-19.

This chain joins TRBV19 and TRBJ1-2; maybe TRBD1 (6 bases). This CDR3 is 15 amino acids long. CDR1 and CDR2 from the germline V gene are LNHDA and SQIVND (reference sequence). V lost 5 bases to trimming and J lost 1 base, with 14 bases between them. CDR3 in amino acids: CASSLTTGLNYGYTF. In DNA, the CDR3 is TGTGCCAGTAGTCTCACGACAGGACTTAACTATGGCTACACCTTC.

The chain uses TRBV12-5 and TRBJ2-1; 9 bases map to TRBD2. Per germline, CDR1 LGHNT and CDR2 FRNRAP. This CDR3 is built from 20 residues. V shed 0 bases, J shed 0 bases, and the junction held 12 bases outside the gene matches. The CDR3 DNA follows: TGTGCTAGTGGTTTGGTACCCGGGCTAGCGGGGCCGAGCTCCTACAATGAGCAGTTCTTC. This sequence encodes CASGLVPGLAGPSSYNEQFF.

This sequence joins TRBV19 and TRBJ2-1; D is unclear. V was clipped by 6 bases and J by 9 bases, with 12 bases between them. This CDR3 region has 12 residues. Germline CDR1 LNHDA, CDR2 SQIVND (reference sequence). CDR3: CASSTPGAEQFF. Written as DNA, the CDR3 is TGTGCCAGTAGCACCCCAGGCGCTGAGCAGTTCTTC. Supplemented by reference TRBV19 and TRBJ2-1, the full variable domain reads DGGITQSPKYLFRKEGQNVTLSCEQNLNHDAMYWYRQDPGQGLRLIYYSQIVNDFQKGDIAEGYSVSREKKESFPLTVTSAQKNPTAFYLCASSTPGAEQFFGPGTRLTVL.

CDR3 residues: CASSLSQAHQPQHF. CDR3 nucleotides: TGTGCCAGCAGTTTATCCCAGGCCCATCAGCCCCAGCATTTT. V is TRBV28 and J is TRBJ1-5; D gene ambiguous. V dropped 1 base and J dropped 5 bases, with 9 bases sitting between them. Germline lookup yields CDR1 MDHEN and CDR2 SYDVKM. The CDR3 loop spans 14 amino acids. Complete variable domain (other parts from reference TRBV28 and TRBJ1-5): DVKVTQSSRYLVKRTGEKVFLECVQDMDHENMFWYRQDPGLGLRLIYFSYDVKMKEKGDIPEGYSVSREKKERFSLILESASTNQTSMYLCASSLSQAHQPQHFGDGTRLSIL.

This rearrangement joins TRBV27 to TRBJ2-7; D may be TRBD2 (6 bases). The CDR3 has 14 residues. CDR1 and CDR2 (germline): MNHEY, SMNVEV (reference sequence). The V end was cut by 3 bases, the J end by 6 bases, with 15 bases between. CDR3 amino acids: CASSLRGDGAEQYF. CDR3 nucleotide sequence: TGTGCCAGCAGTTTGCGGGGAGACGGTGCCGAGCAGTACTTC.

In nucleotides, the CDR3 is TGCGCCAGCAGCCTCCTACGGGGGGGGGCCTTCAATCAGCCCCAGCATTTT. Translation: CASSLLRGGAFNQPQHF. This chain connects TRBV4-1 to TRBJ1-5; weak D call: TRBD1 (6 bases). This CDR3 has 17 amino acids. V lost 4 bases, J lost 3 bases, and 19 bases lay in between. Germline CDR1 reads MGHRA; CDR2 reads YSYEKL.

J is TRBJ2-1 and V is TRBV5-1; D may be TRBD2 (5 bases). There are 13 residues in the CDR3. In germline, CDR1 is SGHRS, CDR2 YFSETQ. The V end was cut by 0 bases, the J end by 9 bases, with 10 bases between. The CDR3 DNA reads TGCGCCAGCAGCTTGGTGAGGGCTGGTGAGCAGTTCTTC. It codes for CASSLVRAGEQFF.

The chain recombines TRBV19 with TRBJ2-5, with 7 bases fitting TRBD1. This CDR3 spans 12 amino acids. Looked up from germline, CDR1 is LNHDA and CDR2 is SQIVND (reference sequence). The DNA of the CDR3 is TGTGCTTCAGGGGGTCAGCAAGAGACCCAGTACTTC. Its protein is CASGGQQETQYF.

This clone has just a few counts. The chain carries TRBV15 and TRBJ1-6; possibly TRBD1 for D (5 bases). CDR3 size: 16 residues. V was trimmed by 0 bases and J by 7 bases, leaving 13 bases between them. Germline lookup yields CDR1 LNHNV and CDR2 YYDKDF (reference sequence). Written as DNA, the CDR3 is TGTGCCACCAGCAGAGAGGGGTCAGGGAGGAATTCACCCCTCCACTTT. Translation gives CATSREGSGRNSPLHF.

This clone was counted between two and nine times. V and J are TRBV5-4 and TRBJ2-3; 10 bases map to TRBD2. The ends lost 0 bases at V and 2 bases at J; junction bases unmatched: 3. CDR3 length: 16 residues. Germline CDR1 and CDR2: SGHNT and YYREEE (reference sequence). For the CDR3, the DNA is TGTGCCAGCAGCTTGGGTAGCGGGGGGACCACAGATACGCAGTATTTT. Translation gives CASSLGSGGTTDTQYF.

The chain has TRBV9 and TRBJ1-3; D may be TRBD1 (6 bases). Looked up from germline, CDR1 is SGDLS and CDR2 is YYNGEE. The CDR3 has 16 residues. The ends were cut back, 0 bases at V and 0 bases at J, with 10 bases in the middle. In DNA, the CDR3 is TGTGCCAGCAGCGTAGCTAGGGGGTACTCTGGAAACACCATATATTTT. Protein product: CASSVARGYSGNTIYF.

The chain recombines TRBV18 with TRBJ2-7; TRBD2 matches at 7 bases. This CDR3 region has 14 residues. Unmatched junction bases numbered 7, after V lost 1 base and J lost 7 bases. CDR1 and CDR2 (germline): KGHSH, LQKENI. CDR3: CASSPLIAGEEQYF. For the CDR3, the DNA is TGTGCCAGCTCACCACTAATCGCGGGGGAAGAGCAGTACTTC.

V usage is TRBV6-5 and J usage is TRBJ1-2; TRBD1 matches at 12 bases. This CDR3 comprises 15 residues. V gave up 6 bases and J gave up 8 bases; unmatched junction bases: 10. Germline lookup yields CDR1 MNHEY and CDR2 SVGAGI. The CDR3 is CASSRTGQGARGYTF. In DNA form, the CDR3 reads TGTGCCAGCAGCCGAACGGGACAGGGGGCGCGGGGCTACACCTTC.

J is TRBJ2-1 and V is TRBV28; tentative D call: TRBD2 (6 bases). The CDR3 has 14 residues. The V end was cut by 5 bases, the J end by 4 bases, with 12 bases between. Per germline, CDR1 MDHEN and CDR2 SYDVKM. The CDR3 DNA reads as TGTGCCAGCAGTCCCCACGGGGGATACAATGAGCAGTTCTTC. Protein: CASSPHGGYNEQFF.

This clone was observed a handful of times. V and J are TRBV24-1 and TRBJ1-3, with 8 bases aligning to TRBD1. The ends lost 6 bases at V and 2 bases at J; junction bases unmatched: 5. Germline lookup yields CDR1 KGHDR and CDR2 SFDVKD. The CDR3 runs to 15 residues. The CDR3 DNA reads TGTGCCACCAGTACGACAGGGGAAGCTGGAAACACCATATATTTT. Its protein is CATSTTGEAGNTIYF.

The rearrangement uses TRBV5-1 and TRBJ1-1, with 8 bases matching TRBD1. The germline CDR1 and CDR2 sequences are SGHRS and YFSETQ. V gave up 4 bases and J gave up 11 bases; unmatched junction bases: 10. This CDR3 spans 13 amino acids. In DNA form, the CDR3 reads TGCGCCAGCAGCCCGGACAGGGCGGTTGCGGCTTTCTTT. Encoded protein: CASSPDRAVAAFF. The whole variable domain, filled in from reference TRBV5-1 and TRBJ1-1, reads KAGVTQTPRYLIKTRGQQVTLSCSPISGHRSVSWYQQTPGQGLQFLFEYFSETQRNKGNFPGRFSGRQFSNSRSEMNVSTLELGDSALYLCASSPDRAVAAFFGQGTRLTVV.

The chain carries TRBV30 and TRBJ2-7; possibly TRBD2 for D (5 bases). The V gene lost 2 bases and the J gene lost 0 bases, with 5 bases spanning the gap. The CDR3 runs to 12 residues. Germline loops: CDR1 GTSNPN, CDR2 SVGIG (reference sequence). The CDR3 region has the DNA TGTGCCTGGAGTCGGGACTCCTACGAGCAGTACTTC. It codes for CAWSRDSYEQYF.

J is TRBJ2-7 and V is TRBV28; 9 bases are a match to TRBD1. The CDR3 spans 15 residues. J was trimmed by 5 bases and V by 5 bases; bases with no gene match: 10. Germline assignment: CDR1 MDHEN and CDR2 SYDVKM. The CDR3 region is CASSPGTGKGNEQYF. The CDR3 nucleotides are TGTGCCAGCAGTCCCGGGACAGGGAAAGGAAACGAGCAGTACTTC.

DNA of the CDR3: TGTGCCACCCGGGATCCCACCACGACTGAAGCTTTCTTT. Encoded protein: CATRDPTTTEAFF. The chain has TRBV10-3 and TRBJ1-1; D gene uncertain. CDR3 length: 13 residues. The germline V gene has CDR1 ENHRY and CDR2 SYGVKD. Trimming took 10 bases from V and 5 from J, leaving 17 bases between them.

The chain combines TRBV7-9 with TRBJ2-1; the match to TRBD2 covers 11 bases. The CDR3 spans 17 residues. The V segment lost 3 bases and the J segment 7 bases; nucleotides outside the gene matches: 11. Looked up from germline, CDR1 is SEHNR and CDR2 is FQNEAQ (reference sequence). The CDR3 coding sequence is TGTGCCAGCAGCTTCCTAGCGGGGGGTAACATTTGGAATGAGCAGTTCTTC. This sequence encodes CASSFLAGGNIWNEQFF.

The chain couples TRBV29-1 to TRBJ1-1; D possibly corresponds to TRBD1 (6 bases). Per the germline V gene, CDR1 is SQVTM and CDR2 is ANQGSEA. V was trimmed by 2 bases and J by 1 base, leaving 8 bases between them. The CDR3 runs to 13 residues. The CDR3 DNA is TGCAGCGTTGAAAGACAGGCGAACACTGAAGCTTTCTTT. Translating gives CSVERQANTEAFF.

This chain connects TRBV5-4 to TRBJ1-3; D is unresolved. The CDR3 sequence is 13 residues long. Germline-derived CDR1 and CDR2 are SGHNT and YYREEE (reference sequence). V lost 3 bases, J lost 0 bases, and 4 bases lay in between. CDR3 nucleotides: TGTGCCAGCAGCTCGGTCTCTGGAAACACCATATATTTT. It yields the protein CASSSVSGNTIYF. Based on the CDR3 plus reference TRBV5-4 and TRBJ1-3, the full variable domain is ETGVTQSPTHLIKTRGQQVTLRCSSQSGHNTVSWYQQALGQGPQFIFQYYREEENGRGNFPPRFSGLQFPNYSSELNVNALELDDSALYLCASSSVSGNTIYFGEGSWLTVV.

This clone was detected only once. This CDR3 reads CASSSQLAGGRITDTQYF. DNA for the CDR3: TGCGCCAGCAGCTCCCAATTAGCGGGAGGGCGGATCACAGATACGCAGTATTTT. The genes are TRBV5-1 and TRBJ2-3; TRBD2 aligns across 11 bases. The CDR3 runs 18 residues. Germline V gene lookup returns CDR1 SGHRS and CDR2 YFSETQ. Trimming cost V 3 bases and J 2 bases; bases outside gene matches: 11.

In DNA, the CDR3 is TGTGCCAGCAGTTTAGACAGGGGGCATAACTATGGCTACACCTTC. Its protein is CASSLDRGHNYGYTF. The V and J genes are TRBV6-5 and TRBJ1-2, with 10 nucleotides matching TRBD1. Germline CDR1 MNHEY, CDR2 SVGAGI. V shed 4 bases, J shed 1 base, and the junction held 3 bases outside the gene matches. The CDR3 has 15 residues.

DNA of the CDR3: TGCAGTGCTAGTACACCCCTAGCGGGGAAAGAGACCCAGTACTTC. Protein sequence: CSASTPLAGKETQYF. The genes are TRBV20-1 and TRBJ2-5; TRBD2 aligns across 9 bases. Germline V lookup: CDR1 DFQATT, CDR2 SNEGSKA (reference sequence). Losses at the gene ends were 3 bases for V and 3 bases for J; bases not matched to a gene: 8. The CDR3 extends over 15 amino acids.